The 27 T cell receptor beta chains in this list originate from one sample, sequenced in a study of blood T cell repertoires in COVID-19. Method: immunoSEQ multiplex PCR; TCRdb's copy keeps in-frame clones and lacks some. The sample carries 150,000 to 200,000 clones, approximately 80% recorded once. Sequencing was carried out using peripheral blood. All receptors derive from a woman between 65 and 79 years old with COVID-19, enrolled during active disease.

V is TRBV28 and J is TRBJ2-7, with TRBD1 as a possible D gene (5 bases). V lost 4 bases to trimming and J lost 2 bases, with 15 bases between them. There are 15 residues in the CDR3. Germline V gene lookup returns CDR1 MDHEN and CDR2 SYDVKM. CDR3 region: CASSSTRATPYEQYF. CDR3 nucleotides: TGTGCCAGCAGTTCGACCAGGGCGACGCCCTACGAGCAGTACTTC.

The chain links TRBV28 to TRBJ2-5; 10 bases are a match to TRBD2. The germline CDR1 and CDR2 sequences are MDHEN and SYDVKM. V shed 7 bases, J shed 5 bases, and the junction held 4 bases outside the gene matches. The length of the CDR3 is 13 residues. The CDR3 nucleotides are TGTGCCAGCATTACAGCGGGAGGGGAGACCCAGTACTTC. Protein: CASITAGGETQYF.

The CDR3: CASSLEGESHNSPLHF. The DNA of the CDR3 is TGTGCCAGCAGCTTAGAAGGGGAATCCCATAATTCACCCCTCCACTTT. The chain carries TRBV11-2 and TRBJ1-6; D is perhaps TRBD1 (5 bases). Trimming took 0 bases from V and 5 from J, leaving 11 bases between them. This CDR3 contains 16 residues. Germline V lookup: CDR1 SGHAT, CDR2 FQNNGV.

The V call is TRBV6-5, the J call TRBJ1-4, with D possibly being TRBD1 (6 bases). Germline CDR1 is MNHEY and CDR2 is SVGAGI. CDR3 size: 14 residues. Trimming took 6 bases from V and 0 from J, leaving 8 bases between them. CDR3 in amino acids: CASRRGSTNEKLFF. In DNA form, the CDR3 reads TGTGCCAGCAGGAGGGGGTCAACTAATGAAAAACTGTTTTTT.

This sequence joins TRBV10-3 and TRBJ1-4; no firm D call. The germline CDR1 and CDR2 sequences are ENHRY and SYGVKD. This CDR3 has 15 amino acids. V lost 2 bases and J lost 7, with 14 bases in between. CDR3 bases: TGTGCCATCAGTGAGGCCTACGCAACGGGTGAAAAACTGTTTTTT. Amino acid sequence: CAISEAYATGEKLFF.

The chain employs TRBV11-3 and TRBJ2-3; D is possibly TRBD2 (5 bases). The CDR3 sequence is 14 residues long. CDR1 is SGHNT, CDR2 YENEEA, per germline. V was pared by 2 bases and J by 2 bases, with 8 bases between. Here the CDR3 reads CASSLSGHTDTQYF. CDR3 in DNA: TGTGCCAGCAGCTTAAGCGGTCACACAGATACGCAGTATTTT.

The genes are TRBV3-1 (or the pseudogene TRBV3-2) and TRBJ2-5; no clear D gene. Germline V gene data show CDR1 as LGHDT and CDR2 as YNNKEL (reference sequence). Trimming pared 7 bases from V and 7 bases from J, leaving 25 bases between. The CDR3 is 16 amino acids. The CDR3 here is CASNPTQETGVRTQYF. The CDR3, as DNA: TGTGCCAGCAACCCTACTCAAGAGACTGGCGTAAGGACCCAGTACTTC.

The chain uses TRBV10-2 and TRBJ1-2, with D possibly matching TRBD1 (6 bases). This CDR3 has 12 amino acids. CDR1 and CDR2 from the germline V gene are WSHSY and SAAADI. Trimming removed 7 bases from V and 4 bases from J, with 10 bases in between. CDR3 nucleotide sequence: TGCGCCAGCAAGGGGGTAGGCTATGGCTACACCTTC. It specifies CASKGVGYGYTF.

CDR3 DNA: TGTGCCAGTAATACCCAGGCCGCCCGGAACACTGAAGCTTTCTTT. Translated, it gives CASNTQAARNTEAFF. This chain connects TRBV19 to TRBJ1-1; D gene uncertain. The V gene's germline CDR1 is LNHDA and CDR2 SQIVND (reference sequence). CDR3 length equals 15 residues. Trimming pared 7 bases from V and 1 base from J, leaving 16 bases between.

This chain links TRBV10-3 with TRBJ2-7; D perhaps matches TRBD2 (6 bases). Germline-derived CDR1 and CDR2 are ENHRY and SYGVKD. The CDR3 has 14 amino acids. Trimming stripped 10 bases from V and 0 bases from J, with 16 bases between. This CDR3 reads CASTSSGNSYEQYF. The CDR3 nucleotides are TGTGCCAGCACGAGTAGCGGCAACTCCTACGAGCAGTACTTC.

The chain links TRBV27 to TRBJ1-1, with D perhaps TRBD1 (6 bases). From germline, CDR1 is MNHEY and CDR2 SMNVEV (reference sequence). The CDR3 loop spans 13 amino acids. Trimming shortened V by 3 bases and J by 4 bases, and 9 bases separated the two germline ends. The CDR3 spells CASSLGAGTEAFF. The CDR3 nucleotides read TGTGCCAGCAGTTTGGGGGCCGGCACTGAAGCTTTCTTT.

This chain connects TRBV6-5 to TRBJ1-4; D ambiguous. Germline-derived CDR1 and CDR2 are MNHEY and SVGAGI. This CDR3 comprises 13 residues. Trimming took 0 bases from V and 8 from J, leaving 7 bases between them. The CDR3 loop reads CASSYSTDEKLFF. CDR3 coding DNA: TGTGCCAGCAGTTACTCGACTGACGAAAAACTGTTTTTT.

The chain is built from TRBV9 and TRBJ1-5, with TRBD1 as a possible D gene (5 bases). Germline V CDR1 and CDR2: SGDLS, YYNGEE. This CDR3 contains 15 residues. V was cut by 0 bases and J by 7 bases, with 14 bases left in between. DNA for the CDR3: TGTGCCAGCAGCGTAGACAGGAGTCCGCGGCAGCCCCAGCATTTT. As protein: CASSVDRSPRQPQHF.

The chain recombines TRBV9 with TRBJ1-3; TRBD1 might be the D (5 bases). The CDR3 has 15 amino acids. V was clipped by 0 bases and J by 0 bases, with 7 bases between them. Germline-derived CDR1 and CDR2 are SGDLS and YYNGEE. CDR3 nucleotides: TGTGCCAGCAGCGTAGAGGGGAACTCTGGAAACACCATATATTTT. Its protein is CASSVEGNSGNTIYF. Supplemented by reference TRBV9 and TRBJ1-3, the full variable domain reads DSGVTQTPKHLITATGQRVTLRCSPRSGDLSVYWYQQSLDQGLQFLIQYYNGEERAKGNILERFSAQQFPDLHSELNLSSLELGDSALYFCASSVEGNSGNTIYFGEGSWLTVV.

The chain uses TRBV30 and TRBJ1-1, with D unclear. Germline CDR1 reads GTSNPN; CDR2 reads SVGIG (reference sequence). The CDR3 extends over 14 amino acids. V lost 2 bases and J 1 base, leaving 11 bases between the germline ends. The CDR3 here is CAWSSPEKNTEAFF. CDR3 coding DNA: TGTGCCTGGAGTTCGCCCGAGAAGAACACTGAAGCTTTCTTT.

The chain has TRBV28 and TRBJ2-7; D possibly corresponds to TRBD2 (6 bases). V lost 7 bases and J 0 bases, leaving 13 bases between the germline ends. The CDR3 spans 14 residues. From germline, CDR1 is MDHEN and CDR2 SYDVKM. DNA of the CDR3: TGTGCCAGCACGCCCCCGGGAGACTCCTACGAGCAGTACTTC. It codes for CASTPPGDSYEQYF.

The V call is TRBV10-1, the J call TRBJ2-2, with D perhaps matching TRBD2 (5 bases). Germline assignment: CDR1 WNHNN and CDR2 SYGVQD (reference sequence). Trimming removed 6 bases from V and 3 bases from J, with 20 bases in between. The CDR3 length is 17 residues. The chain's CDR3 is CASSPDRLRGDTGELFF. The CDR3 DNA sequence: TGCGCCAGCAGCCCGGACCGCCTCCGGGGTGACACCGGGGAGCTGTTTTTT.

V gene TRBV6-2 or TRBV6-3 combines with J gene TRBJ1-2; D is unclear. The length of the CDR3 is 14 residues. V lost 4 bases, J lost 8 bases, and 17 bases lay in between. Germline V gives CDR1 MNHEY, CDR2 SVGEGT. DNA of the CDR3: TGTGCCAGCAGTTCCCTCTCGGGGAACGGCGGCTACACCTTC. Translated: CASSSLSGNGGYTF.

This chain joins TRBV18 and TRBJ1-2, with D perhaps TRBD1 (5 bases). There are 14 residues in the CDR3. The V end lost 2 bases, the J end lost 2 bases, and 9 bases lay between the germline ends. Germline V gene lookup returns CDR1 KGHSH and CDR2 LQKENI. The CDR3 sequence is CASSPTGQNYGYTF. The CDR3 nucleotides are TGTGCCAGCTCACCAACAGGCCAAAACTATGGCTACACCTTC.

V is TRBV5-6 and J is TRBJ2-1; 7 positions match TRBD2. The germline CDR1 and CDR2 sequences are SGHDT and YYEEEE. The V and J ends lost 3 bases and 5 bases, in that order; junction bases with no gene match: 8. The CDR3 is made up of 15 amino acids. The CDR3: CASSSLPRGNNEQFF. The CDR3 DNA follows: TGTGCCAGCAGCTCGCTTCCGCGGGGGAACAATGAGCAGTTCTTC.

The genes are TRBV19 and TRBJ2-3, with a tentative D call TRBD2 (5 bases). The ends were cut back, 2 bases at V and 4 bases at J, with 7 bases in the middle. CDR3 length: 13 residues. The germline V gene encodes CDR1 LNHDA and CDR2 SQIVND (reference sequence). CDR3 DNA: TGTGCCAGTAGTATAAACGGGGCAGATACGCAGTATTTT. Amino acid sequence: CASSINGADTQYF.

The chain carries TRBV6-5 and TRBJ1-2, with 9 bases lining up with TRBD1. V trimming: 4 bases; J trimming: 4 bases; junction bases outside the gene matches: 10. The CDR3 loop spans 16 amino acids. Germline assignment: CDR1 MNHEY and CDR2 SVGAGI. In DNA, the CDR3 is TGTGCCAGCAGTTTTGATTCCGGGACAGGGACCTATGGCTACACCTTC. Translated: CASSFDSGTGTYGYTF.

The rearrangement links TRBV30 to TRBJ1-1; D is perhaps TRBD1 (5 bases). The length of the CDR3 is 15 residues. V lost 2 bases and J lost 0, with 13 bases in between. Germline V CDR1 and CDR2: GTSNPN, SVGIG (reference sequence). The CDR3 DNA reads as TGTGCCTGGAGTCGACCGACAGCCTTGAACACTGAAGCTTTCTTT. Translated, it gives CAWSRPTALNTEAFF.

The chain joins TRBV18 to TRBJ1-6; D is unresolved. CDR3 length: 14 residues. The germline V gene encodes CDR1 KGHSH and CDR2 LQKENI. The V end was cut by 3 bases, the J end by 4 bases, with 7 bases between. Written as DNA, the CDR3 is TGTGCCAGCTCACCGGAGTTATATAATTCACCCCTCCACTTT. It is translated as CASSPELYNSPLHF.

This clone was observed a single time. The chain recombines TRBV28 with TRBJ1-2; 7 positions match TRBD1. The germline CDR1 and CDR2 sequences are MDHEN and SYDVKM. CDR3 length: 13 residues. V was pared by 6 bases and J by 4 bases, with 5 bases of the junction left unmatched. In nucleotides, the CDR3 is TGTGCCAGCAGATACAGGGGAGTCTATGGCTACACCTTC. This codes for CASRYRGVYGYTF.

The CDR3 loop is CASSLRRLGGNTIYF. CDR3 DNA sequence: TGTGCCAGCAGCTTGAGGAGGCTGGGGGGAAACACCATATATTTT. The chain combines TRBV5-6 with TRBJ1-3; D remains ambiguous. Trimming removed 1 base from V and 4 bases from J, with 12 bases in between. The CDR3 covers 15 residues. Germline V lookup: CDR1 SGHDT, CDR2 YYEEEE.

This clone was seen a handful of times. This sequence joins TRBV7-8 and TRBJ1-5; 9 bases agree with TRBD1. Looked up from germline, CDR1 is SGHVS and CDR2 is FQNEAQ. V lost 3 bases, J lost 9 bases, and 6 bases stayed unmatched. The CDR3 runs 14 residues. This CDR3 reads CASSFGTGFPPQHF. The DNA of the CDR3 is TGTGCCAGCAGCTTCGGGACAGGGTTTCCGCCCCAGCATTTT.